These 8 T cell receptor beta chains originate from one sample sequenced in a study of blood T cell repertoires in COVID-19. Clones were read by immunoSEQ multiplex PCR, and TCRdb kept only the in-frame ones, dropping some. The sample comprises under 250,000 clones, nearly 90% of which are singletons, and 3% rests with the top ten. Sequenced: peripheral blood. The receptors here all came from a man younger than 35 with active or convalescent COVID-19.

V and J are TRBV9 and TRBJ2-4, with 8 bases fitting TRBD2. This CDR3 has 14 amino acids. V trimming: 0 bases; J trimming: 8 bases; junction bases outside the gene matches: 4. CDR1 and CDR2 (germline): SGDLS, YYNGEE. The chain's CDR3 is CASSVGAGGYIQYF. CDR3 DNA: TGTGCCAGCAGCGTAGGGGCGGGAGGCTACATTCAGTACTTC.

The gene calls are TRBV6-8 and TRBJ2-3, with 10 bases lining up with TRBD1. The CDR3 length is 13 residues. Trimming took 9 bases from V and 4 from J; bases not matched to a gene: 4. Germline V gene sequence: CDR1 MNHGY, CDR2 SAAAGT. The CDR3 DNA is TGTGCCAGGACAGGGGGCGACGCAGATACGCAGTATTTT. Translation: CARTGGDADTQYF.

The gene calls are TRBV6-6 and TRBJ2-7; D is undetermined. Germline V gene sequence: CDR1 MNHNY, CDR2 SVGAGI (reference sequence). V lost 4 bases to trimming and J lost 3 bases, with 7 bases between them. This CDR3 comprises 12 residues. CDR3 DNA sequence: TGTGCCAGCAGTTCTAGGCTCTACGAGCAGTACTTC. Its translation is CASSSRLYEQYF.

The chain uses TRBV28 and TRBJ2-7; tentative D call: TRBD2 (5 bases). This CDR3 is 11 amino acids long. V was cut by 8 bases and J by 4 bases, with 9 bases left in between. Looked up from germline, CDR1 is MDHEN and CDR2 is SYDVKM. This chain's CDR3 is CASRGPYEQYF. In nucleotides, the CDR3 is TGTGCCAGCCGCGGGCCTTACGAGCAGTACTTC. The whole variable domain, remainder taken from reference TRBV28 and TRBJ2-7, is DVKVTQSSRYLVKRTGEKVFLECVQDMDHENMFWYRQDPGLGLRLIYFSYDVKMKEKGDIPEGYSVSREKKERFSLILESASTNQTSMYLCASRGPYEQYFGPGTRLTVT.

The chain joins TRBV20-1 to TRBJ2-1, with 11 nucleotides matching TRBD2. Trimming at V came to 0 bases and at J to 15 bases, leaving 1 base not matched to a gene. Germline V gives CDR1 DFQATT, CDR2 SNEGSKA (reference sequence). The CDR3 length is 11 residues. The CDR3 nucleotides are TGCAGTGCTAGAGATCTAGCGGGGGGGTTCTTC. It encodes CSARDLAGGFF.

The genes are TRBV10-3 and TRBJ2-3; 12 bases fit TRBD2. The CDR3 covers 16 residues. V was clipped by 4 bases and J by 7 bases; unmatched bases: 9. Germline values: CDR1 ENHRY, CDR2 SYGVKD. CDR3 protein: CAISVTSGRLWNTQYF. The CDR3 bases are TGTGCCATCAGTGTTACTAGCGGGAGGTTGTGGAATACGCAGTATTTT.

The chain employs TRBV12-3 or TRBV12-4 and TRBJ2-3; D remains ambiguous. V lost 3 bases and J 6 bases, leaving 7 bases between the germline ends. CDR3 length equals 12 residues. The CDR3 region has the DNA TGTGCCAGCAGTTTTGCGGCCGATACGCAGTATTTT. Encoded protein: CASSFAADTQYF.

This chain connects TRBV12-3 or TRBV12-4 to TRBJ1-1; 11 nucleotides agree with TRBD1. The CDR3 totals 12 residues. After removal of 3 bases from V and 14 bases from J, the junction contained 5 bases not matched to a gene. The CDR3 sequence is CASSLGTGGIFF. The CDR3 DNA sequence: TGTGCCAGCAGTTTGGGGACAGGGGGAATCTTCTTT.